Below, 15 T cell receptor beta chains from the same sample are listed, as sequenced in a study of T cell repertoires and Cas9 in healthy adults. Using immunoSEQ multiplex PCR, the repertoire was profiled, and TCRdb retains in-frame clones only, with some absent. The data contain about 14,000 clones, about 91% of them singletons. Sequencing used Tregs (CD4+, CD25+, CD127-, CD137-, CD154-) from PBMCs; culture status not recorded. The receptors derive from a human donor in good health.

The sample holds one count of this clone. The chain carries TRBV10-3 and TRBJ2-3; D not certain. The V and J ends lost 9 bases and 0 bases respectively, with 4 bases between them. Germline V CDR1 and CDR2: ENHRY, SYGVKD. This CDR3 spans 11 amino acids. This chain's CDR3 is CAISSTDTQYF. The CDR3 coding sequence is TGTGCCATAAGTAGCACAGATACGCAGTATTTT.

This chain links TRBV28 with TRBJ2-6, with D hard to call. Germline V gives CDR1 MDHEN, CDR2 SYDVKM. This CDR3 has 13 residues. V was clipped by 2 bases and J by 4 bases, with 3 bases between them. CDR3 coding DNA: TGTGCCAGCAGTTTACAGGGGGCCAACGTCCTGACTTTC. This translates into CASSLQGANVLTF.

This clone was seen a few times. The genes are TRBV5-3 and TRBJ1-2, with D maybe TRBD1 (6 bases). TRBV5-3 is an open reading frame whose function is uncertain. Trimming took 10 bases from V and 3 from J, leaving 22 bases between them. The CDR3 totals 15 residues. The DNA of the CDR3 is TGTGCCGGAATAATAAGTGGGGGCGCCTACTATGGCTACACCTTC. It is translated as CAGIISGGAYYGYTF.

The CDR3 DNA reads TGTGCCAGCAGTCATTACACACACGGAAAGACCTATGGCTACACCTTC. It yields the protein CASSHYTHGKTYGYTF. The chain couples TRBV6-4 to TRBJ1-2, with D unclear. Trimming removed 5 bases at V and 4 bases at J, with 20 bases between. Germline V gene sequence: CDR1 MRHNA, CDR2 SNTAGT. The CDR3 is 16 amino acids.

The J gene is TRBJ2-1, the V gene TRBV7-2; 7 nucleotides match TRBD1. CDR3 length: 15 amino acids. Germline loops: CDR1 SGHTA, CDR2 FQGNSA. With 5 bases clipped from V and 2 bases from J, the junction kept 6 bases outside the gene matches. For the CDR3, the DNA is TGTGCCAGCAGCCAAGGGGGCAGCCCCTACAATGAGCAGTTCTTC. Encoded protein: CASSQGGSPYNEQFF.

This sequence joins TRBV7-3 and TRBJ2-3; the match to TRBD2 covers 9 bases. The CDR3 has 17 residues. Germline V gene data show CDR1 as SGHTA and CDR2 as FQGTGA. V dropped 2 bases and J dropped 1; count of bases not matched to a gene: 7. The CDR3, as DNA: TGTGCCAGCAGCTTATACCTAGCGGGGCCGGGCACAGATACGCAGTATTTT. It encodes CASSLYLAGPGTDTQYF.

This chain uses TRBV28 with TRBJ1-1; D gene unclear. CDR3 length equals 14 residues. Looked up from germline, CDR1 is MDHEN and CDR2 is SYDVKM. Trimming left V 3 bases short and J 7 bases short, with 15 bases between. CDR3 loop: CASSFPLVQGEAFF. The CDR3, as DNA: TGTGCCAGCAGTTTCCCTCTCGTCCAAGGTGAAGCTTTCTTT.

The rearrangement links TRBV14 to TRBJ1-2; D not certain. This CDR3 contains 13 residues. V lost 0 bases and J lost 4, with 6 bases in between. The germline V gene has CDR1 SGHDN and CDR2 FVKESK. This CDR3 is CASSQDARYGYTF. CDR3 nucleotide sequence: TGTGCCAGCAGCCAAGATGCCCGCTATGGCTACACCTTC.

The genes are TRBV9 and TRBJ1-4, with D possibly being TRBD1 (5 bases). Germline V CDR1 and CDR2: SGDLS, YYNGEE. V lost 4 bases, J lost 4 bases, and 17 bases lay in between. The CDR3 extends over 16 amino acids. The CDR3 is CASSPHPTGVNEKLFF. The CDR3, as DNA: TGTGCCAGCAGCCCTCACCCGACGGGGGTTAATGAAAAACTGTTTTTT.

This rearrangement joins TRBV11-2 to TRBJ2-4; 9 positions match TRBD1. V lost 2 bases to trimming and J lost 3 bases; unmatched junction nucleotides: 11. This CDR3 is built from 18 residues. CDR1 is SGHAT and CDR2 is FQNNGV in the germline V gene. CDR3 nucleotide sequence: TGTGCCAGCAGCTTAAGGTTGGGACAGGGTCGTGGCAAAAACATTCAGTACTTC. Protein product: CASSLRLGQGRGKNIQYF.

V gene TRBV5-5 combines with J gene TRBJ2-5; D gene unclear. Looked up from germline, CDR1 is SGHKS and CDR2 is YYEKEE (reference sequence). V lost 0 bases, J lost 7 bases, and 7 bases lay in between. CDR3 length: 12 residues. As DNA, the CDR3 is TGTGCCAGCAGCTTGGAAGCCGGGACCCAGTACTTC. Translated, it gives CASSLEAGTQYF.

The chain is built from TRBV11-2 and TRBJ1-1; no clear D. Between the trimmed V and J ends, which lost 2 bases and 1 base, there was a span of 5 bases. The CDR3 contains 13 residues. Germline-derived CDR1 and CDR2 are SGHAT and FQNNGV. The CDR3 nucleotides read TGTGCCAGCAGCTTAATGGGGAACACTGAAGCTTTCTTT. Its protein is CASSLMGNTEAFF.

This clone was counted a single time. The gene calls are TRBV18 and TRBJ1-2; 9 bases are shared with TRBD1. The junction had 11 bases not matched to a gene; V was cut back by 3 bases and J by 3 bases. The germline gives CDR1 KGHSH, CDR2 LQKENI. The CDR3 sequence is 17 residues long. CDR3 coding DNA: TGTGCCAGCTCACCTAGAATACAGGGGGCGATTTACTATGGCTACACCTTC. This sequence encodes CASSPRIQGAIYYGYTF.

The chain employs TRBV7-2 and TRBJ1-4; D not resolved. CDR1 is SGHTA, CDR2 FQGNSA, per germline. This CDR3 region has 14 residues. Trimming left V 5 bases short and J 10 bases short, with 17 bases between. CDR3: CASSEGSTAGKLFF. The CDR3, as DNA: TGTGCCAGCAGCGAAGGCTCTACCGCGGGAAAACTGTTTTTT.

This clone was found once. This chain connects TRBV2 to TRBJ1-2; no clear D. Germline-derived CDR1 and CDR2 are SNHLY and FYNNEI. The CDR3 sequence is 14 residues long. With 6 bases removed from V and 4 bases from J, the gap between germline ends came to 15 bases. The CDR3 DNA is TGTGCCAGCAGAATGACGACGGTTGGCTATGGCTACACCTTC. Residues: CASRMTTVGYGYTF.